These 13 T cell receptor beta chains were all obtained from the same sample, sequenced in a study of T cells after yellow fever vaccination (dated by TCRdb to the late 2010s). The method behind the library was 5' RACE. Reads for this sample came from an Illumina HiSeq 2500. In TCRdb, the public reads were trimmed at Q25 with fastp and aligned with MiXCR, with productive beta chains retained. Identical CDR3 protein sequences are pooled into one entry, listed with their most common genes and DNA. The sample table shows about 240,000 distinct CDR3 sequences, and about 7% are seen once. About 0.85% of the sample rests with the top ten. This sample's treatment or condition label indicates: live attenuated yellow fever vaccine strain. Sequenced material: CD4+ T cells sorted from PBMCs, taken 15 days after the yellow fever booster vaccination. These receptors were obtained from a man under 40 who received the YFV17D yellow fever vaccine.

In this sample, this clonotype turned up a few times. The gene calls are TRBV5-1 and TRBJ2-1; D is ambiguous. The CDR3 covers 14 residues. Trimming cost V 5 bases and J 5 bases, with 14 bases left between them. Germline lookup yields CDR1 SGHRS and CDR2 YFSETQ. For the CDR3, the DNA is TGCGCCAGCAGACCCGGGTCCTTAGACAATGAGCAGTTCTTC. Translated, it gives CASRPGSLDNEQFF. The whole variable domain, remainder taken from reference TRBV5-1 and TRBJ2-1, is KAGVTQTPRYLIKTRGQQVTLSCSPISGHRSVSWYQQTPGQGLQFLFEYFSETQRNKGNFPGRFSGRQFSNSRSEMNVSTLELGDSALYLCASRPGSLDNEQFFGPGTRLTVL.

The V call is TRBV18, the J call TRBJ1-2; perhaps TRBD1 as D (5 bases). Germline V gene sequence: CDR1 KGHSH, CDR2 LQKENI. The ends were cut back, 4 bases at V and 0 bases at J, with 9 bases in the middle. CDR3 length: 14 residues. For the CDR3, the DNA is TGTGCCAGCTCACGACAGCGAACTAACTATGGCTACACCTTC. It encodes CASSRQRTNYGYTF.

This clonotype came up many times. The chain recombines TRBV27 with TRBJ2-2; no reliable D call. Germline-derived CDR1 and CDR2 are MNHEY and SMNVEV (reference sequence). V lost 4 bases, J lost 6 bases, and 6 bases lay in between. This CDR3 has 12 amino acids. The CDR3 is CASSWRSGELFF. The CDR3 DNA sequence: TGTGCCAGCAGTTGGCGCTCCGGGGAGCTGTTTTTT.

The sample holds a few counts of this clonotype. The CDR3 nucleotides read TGTGCCAGCAGCTCACCTTTGGGACTAGCGGGAGGGTGGATTAATACGCAGTATTTT. Its translation: CASSSPLGLAGGWINTQYF. V usage is TRBV11-3 and J usage is TRBJ2-3; TRBD2 aligns across 16 bases. Losses at the gene ends were 4 bases for V and 7 bases for J; bases not matched to a gene: 14. The germline gives CDR1 SGHNT, CDR2 YENEEA. The length of the CDR3 is 19 residues.

In its sample, this clonotype was seen a few times. This rearrangement joins TRBV7-2 to TRBJ2-3, with 10 bases fitting TRBD2. V trimming: 4 bases; J trimming: 3 bases; junction bases outside the gene matches: 4. CDR3 length equals 15 residues. CDR1 is SGHTA, CDR2 FQGNSA, per germline. The CDR3 bases are TGTGCCAGCAGCTGGGGTAGCGGGAGGACAGATACGCAGTATTTT. Its protein product is CASSWGSGRTDTQYF.

The chain combines TRBV7-2 with TRBJ2-2; 9 nucleotides align to TRBD2. The CDR3 sequence is 15 residues long. From germline, CDR1 is SGHTA and CDR2 FQGNSA. With 5 bases clipped from V and 4 bases from J, the junction kept 5 bases outside the gene matches. The CDR3 DNA follows: TGTGCCAGCAGCCCTGTTAGCGGGGGCACCGGGGAGCTGTTTTTT. Protein: CASSPVSGGTGELFF.

Only a few counts were recorded for this clonotype. The genes are TRBV5-4 and TRBJ2-1, with D perhaps TRBD1 or TRBD2 (6 bases each). Germline V gives CDR1 SGHNT, CDR2 YYREEE (reference sequence). The V end was cut by 3 bases, the J end by 4 bases, with 11 bases between. The CDR3 contains 14 residues. The CDR3 region is CASSSTGTYNEQFF. In DNA, the CDR3 is TGTGCCAGCAGCTCCACAGGGACTTACAATGAGCAGTTCTTC.

The rearrangement uses TRBV12-3 or TRBV12-4 and TRBJ2-2; 10 bases are shared with TRBD2. The CDR3 has 17 residues. Germline trimming cut 5 bases from V and 5 bases from J; bases unmatched to any gene: 11. The CDR3 DNA reads as TGTGCCAGCAGTCTCCGCGGGACTAGCGCCCAGACCGGGGAGCTGTTTTTT. Translating gives CASSLRGTSAQTGELFF.

A few counts support this clonotype. The V call is TRBV12-3 or TRBV12-4, the J call TRBJ2-2; D might be TRBD1 (5 bases). With 6 bases removed from V and 0 bases from J, the gap between germline ends came to 11 bases. The CDR3 has 15 residues. This chain's CDR3 is CASRPGSANTGELFF. CDR3 DNA: TGTGCCAGCAGACCAGGGTCGGCGAACACCGGGGAGCTGTTTTTT.

This clonotype was observed many times. The genes are TRBV5-1 and TRBJ2-5; tentative D call: TRBD2 (6 bases). CDR1 and CDR2 (germline): SGHRS, YFSETQ. With 6 bases removed from V and 5 bases from J, the gap between germline ends came to 26 bases. CDR3 length equals 17 residues. The CDR3 region is CASTHKTRGVGSETQYF. The CDR3 DNA is TGCGCCAGCACCCACAAGACTAGAGGGGTTGGGTCGGAGACCCAGTACTTC. Looking up the rest from reference TRBV5-1 and TRBJ2-5 gives the full variable domain: KAGVTQTPRYLIKTRGQQVTLSCSPISGHRSVSWYQQTPGQGLQFLFEYFSETQRNKGNFPGRFSGRQFSNSRSEMNVSTLELGDSALYLCASTHKTRGVGSETQYFGPGTRLLVL.

This clonotype was detected ten times or more. The V call is TRBV11-2, the J call TRBJ2-5; the D is unclear. Germline values: CDR1 SGHAT, CDR2 FQNNGV. The CDR3 has 13 amino acids. V was trimmed by 3 bases and J by 2 bases, leaving 7 bases between them. The CDR3 nucleotides are TGTGCCAGCAGCTTCTACAGTCAAGAGACCCAGTACTTC. Translating gives CASSFYSQETQYF.

This clonotype was seen only a few times. The gene calls are TRBV20-1 and TRBJ1-4; D not resolved. V gave up 3 bases and J gave up 7 bases, with 12 bases separating them. The CDR3 contains 13 residues. Germline loops: CDR1 DFQATT, CDR2 SNEGSKA (reference sequence). The CDR3: CSASLVRGEKLFF. The CDR3 nucleotides are TGCAGTGCTAGTTTGGTTCGAGGTGAAAAACTGTTTTTT.

There are a few counts of this clonotype. J is TRBJ1-1 and V is TRBV20-1, with 7 nucleotides matching TRBD1. Germline CDR1 is DFQATT and CDR2 is SNEGSKA (reference sequence). This CDR3 contains 13 residues. Trimming cost V 4 bases and J 3 bases; bases outside gene matches: 5. CDR3 protein: CSAKRGRDTEAFF. The DNA for the CDR3 is TGCAGTGCTAAGAGGGGGCGCGACACTGAAGCTTTCTTT.